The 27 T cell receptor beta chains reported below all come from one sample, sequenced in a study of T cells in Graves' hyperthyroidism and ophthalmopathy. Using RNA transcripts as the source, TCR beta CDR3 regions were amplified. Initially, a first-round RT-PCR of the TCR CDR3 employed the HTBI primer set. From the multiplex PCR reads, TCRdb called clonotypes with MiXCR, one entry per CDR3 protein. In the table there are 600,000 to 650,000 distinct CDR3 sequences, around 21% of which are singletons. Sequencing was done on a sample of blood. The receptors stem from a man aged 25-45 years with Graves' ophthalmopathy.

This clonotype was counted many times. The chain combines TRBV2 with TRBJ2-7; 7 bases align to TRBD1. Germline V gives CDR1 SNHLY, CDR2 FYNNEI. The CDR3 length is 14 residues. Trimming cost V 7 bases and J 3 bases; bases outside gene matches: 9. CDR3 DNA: TGTGCCAGCACTCCGGGACAGAGCGGCTACGAGCAGTACTTC. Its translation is CASTPGQSGYEQYF.

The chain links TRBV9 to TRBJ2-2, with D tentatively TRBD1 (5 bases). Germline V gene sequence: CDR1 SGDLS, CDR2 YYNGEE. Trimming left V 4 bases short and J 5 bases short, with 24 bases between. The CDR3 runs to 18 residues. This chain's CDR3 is CASSPTTGFSSGTGELFF. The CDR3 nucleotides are TGTGCCAGCAGCCCGACGACTGGATTCAGTTCAGGGACCGGGGAGCTGTTTTTT.

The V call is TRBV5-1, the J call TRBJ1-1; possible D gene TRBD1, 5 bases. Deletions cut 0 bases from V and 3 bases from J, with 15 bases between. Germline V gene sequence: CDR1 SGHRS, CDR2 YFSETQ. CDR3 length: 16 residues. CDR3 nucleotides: TGCGCCAGCAGCTTGGCCGGTTGGGGGACGGACACTGAAGCTTTCTTT. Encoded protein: CASSLAGWGTDTEAFF.

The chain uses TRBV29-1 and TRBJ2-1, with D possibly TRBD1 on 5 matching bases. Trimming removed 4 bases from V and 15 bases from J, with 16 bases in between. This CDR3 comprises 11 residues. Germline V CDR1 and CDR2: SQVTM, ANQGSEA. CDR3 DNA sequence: TGCAGCGTTGCCATGGGGCTAGAGGCGTTCTTC. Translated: CSVAMGLEAFF.

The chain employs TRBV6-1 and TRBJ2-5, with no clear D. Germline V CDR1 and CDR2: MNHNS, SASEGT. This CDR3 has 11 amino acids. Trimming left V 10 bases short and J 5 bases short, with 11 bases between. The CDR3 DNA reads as TGTGCCACCGACTTGAGGGAGACCCAGTACTTC. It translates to CATDLRETQYF.

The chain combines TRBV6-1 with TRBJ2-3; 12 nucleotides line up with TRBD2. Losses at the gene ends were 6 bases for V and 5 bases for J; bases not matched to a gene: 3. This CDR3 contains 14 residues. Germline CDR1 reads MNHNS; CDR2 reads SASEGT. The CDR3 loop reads CASRLAGGVDTQYF. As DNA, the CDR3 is TGTGCCAGCAGGCTAGCGGGAGGGGTAGATACGCAGTATTTT.

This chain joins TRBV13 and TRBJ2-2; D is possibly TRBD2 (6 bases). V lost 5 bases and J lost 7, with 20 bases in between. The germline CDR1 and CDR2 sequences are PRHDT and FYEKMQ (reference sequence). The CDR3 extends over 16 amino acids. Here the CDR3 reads CASSPRGGVRRGELFF. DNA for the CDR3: TGTGCCAGCAGCCCGCGGGGAGGCGTACGCCGCGGGGAGCTGTTTTTT.

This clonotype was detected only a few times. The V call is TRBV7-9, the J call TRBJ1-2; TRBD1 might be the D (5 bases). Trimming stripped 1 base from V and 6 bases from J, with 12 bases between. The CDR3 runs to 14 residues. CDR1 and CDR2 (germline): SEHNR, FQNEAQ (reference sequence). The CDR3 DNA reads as TGTGCCAGCAGCTTAGGCCAGGGAGGTAATGGCTACACCTTC. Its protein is CASSLGQGGNGYTF.

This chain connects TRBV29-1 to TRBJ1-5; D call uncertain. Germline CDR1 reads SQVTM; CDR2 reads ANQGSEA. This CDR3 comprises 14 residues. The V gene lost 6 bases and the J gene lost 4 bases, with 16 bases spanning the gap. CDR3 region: CSVLEGSRNQPQHF. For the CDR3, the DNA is TGCAGCGTCCTTGAAGGGTCTCGAAATCAGCCCCAGCATTTT.

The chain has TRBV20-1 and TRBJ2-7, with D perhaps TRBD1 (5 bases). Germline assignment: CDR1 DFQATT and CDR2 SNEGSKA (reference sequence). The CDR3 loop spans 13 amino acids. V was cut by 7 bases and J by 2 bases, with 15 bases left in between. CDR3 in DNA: TGCAGTGGGTCTGGACACTCCACCTACGAGCAGTACTTC. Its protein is CSGSGHSTYEQYF.

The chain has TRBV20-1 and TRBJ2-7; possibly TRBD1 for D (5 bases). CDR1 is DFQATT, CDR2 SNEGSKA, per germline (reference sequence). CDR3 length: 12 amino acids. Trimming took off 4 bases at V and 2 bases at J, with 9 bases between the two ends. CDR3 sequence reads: CSATGNPYEQYF. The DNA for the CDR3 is TGCAGTGCTACAGGGAATCCCTACGAGCAGTACTTC.

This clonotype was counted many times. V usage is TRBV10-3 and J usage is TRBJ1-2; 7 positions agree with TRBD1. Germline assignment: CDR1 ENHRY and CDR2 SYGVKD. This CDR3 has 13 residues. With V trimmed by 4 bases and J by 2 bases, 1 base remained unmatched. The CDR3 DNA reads TGTGCCATCAGTGGGGGACAGAACTATGGCTACACCTTC. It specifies CAISGGQNYGYTF.

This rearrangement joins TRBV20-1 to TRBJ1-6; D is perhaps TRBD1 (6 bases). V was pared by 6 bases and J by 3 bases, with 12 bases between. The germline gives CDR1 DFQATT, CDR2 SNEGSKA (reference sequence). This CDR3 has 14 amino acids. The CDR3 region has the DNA TGCAGTGCGAGAAACAGGGACTATAATTCACCCCTCCACTTT. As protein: CSARNRDYNSPLHF.

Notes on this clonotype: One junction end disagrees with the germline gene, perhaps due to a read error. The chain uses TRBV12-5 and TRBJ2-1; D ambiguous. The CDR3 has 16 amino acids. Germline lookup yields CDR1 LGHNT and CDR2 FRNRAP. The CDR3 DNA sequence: TGTGCTAGTAGTTTGGTACTCGGAAGCTCCTACAATGAGCAGTTCTTC. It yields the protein CASSLVLGSSYNEQFF.

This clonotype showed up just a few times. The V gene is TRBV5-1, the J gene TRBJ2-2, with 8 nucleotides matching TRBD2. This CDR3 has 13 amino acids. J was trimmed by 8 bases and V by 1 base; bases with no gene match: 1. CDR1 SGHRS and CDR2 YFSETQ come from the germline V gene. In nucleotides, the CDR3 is TGCGCCAGCAGCTTGATAGCGGGAGGGGAGCTGTTTTTT. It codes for CASSLIAGGELFF.

This CDR3 is CASRTGGPKNQPQHF. CDR3 DNA sequence: TGTGCCAGCAGGACAGGGGGACCCAAAAATCAGCCCCAGCATTTT. The V call is TRBV27, the J call TRBJ1-5; TRBD1 matches 9 bases. The germline V gene has CDR1 MNHEY and CDR2 SMNVEV (reference sequence). Germline trimming cut 6 bases from V and 4 bases from J; bases unmatched to any gene: 7. The length of the CDR3 is 15 residues.

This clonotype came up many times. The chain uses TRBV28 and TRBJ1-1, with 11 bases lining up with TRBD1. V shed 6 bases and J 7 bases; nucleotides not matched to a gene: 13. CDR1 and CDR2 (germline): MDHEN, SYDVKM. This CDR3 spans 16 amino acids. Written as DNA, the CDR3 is TGTGCCAGCAGCTACTTTACCGGGACAGGGGGTTATGAAGCTTTCTTT. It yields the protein CASSYFTGTGGYEAFF.

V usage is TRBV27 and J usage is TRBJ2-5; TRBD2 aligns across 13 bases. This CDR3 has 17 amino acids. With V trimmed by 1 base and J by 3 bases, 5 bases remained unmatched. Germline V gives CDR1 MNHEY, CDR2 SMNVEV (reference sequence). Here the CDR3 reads CASSLYGTSGAKETQYF. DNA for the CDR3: TGTGCCAGCAGTTTATATGGGACTAGCGGGGCTAAAGAGACCCAGTACTTC.

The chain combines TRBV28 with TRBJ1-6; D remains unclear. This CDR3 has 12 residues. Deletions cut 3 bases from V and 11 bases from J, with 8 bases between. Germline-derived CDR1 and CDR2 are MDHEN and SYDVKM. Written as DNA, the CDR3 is TGTGCCAGCAGTTTTGTCCGGACACCCCTCCACTTT. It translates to CASSFVRTPLHF.

CDR3 sequence (DNA): TGTGCCAGCAGCTTTCCAGGAGCCTCCTACAATGAGCAGTTCTTC. This translates into CASSFPGASYNEQFF. The genes are TRBV7-9 and TRBJ2-1; D gene unclear. Trimming pared 3 bases from V and 0 bases from J, leaving 9 bases between. Germline V gives CDR1 SEHNR, CDR2 FQNEAQ (reference sequence). This CDR3 is built from 15 residues.

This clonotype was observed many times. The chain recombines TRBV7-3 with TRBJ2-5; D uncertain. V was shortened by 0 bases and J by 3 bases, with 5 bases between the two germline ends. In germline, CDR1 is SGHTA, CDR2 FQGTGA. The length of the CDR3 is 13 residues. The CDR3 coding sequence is TGTGCCAGCAGCTTAACTGCAGAAGAGACCCAGTACTTC. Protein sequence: CASSLTAEETQYF.

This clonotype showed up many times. CDR3 coding DNA: TGCGCCAGCAGCTATGGAGGCGCTGGGGCCAACGTCCTGACTTTC. Translation: CASSYGGAGANVLTF. V is TRBV5-1 and J is TRBJ2-6; possible D gene TRBD2, 5 bases. V gave up 3 bases and J gave up 2 bases, with 9 bases separating them. This CDR3 has 15 amino acids. CDR1 SGHRS and CDR2 YFSETQ come from the germline V gene.

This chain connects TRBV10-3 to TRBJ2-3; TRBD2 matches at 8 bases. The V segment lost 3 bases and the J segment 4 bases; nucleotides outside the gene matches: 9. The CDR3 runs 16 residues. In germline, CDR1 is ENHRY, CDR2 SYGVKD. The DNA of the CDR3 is TGTGCCATCAGTGAAGCGGGAGCAGGATTGTCAGATACGCAGTATTTT. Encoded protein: CAISEAGAGLSDTQYF.

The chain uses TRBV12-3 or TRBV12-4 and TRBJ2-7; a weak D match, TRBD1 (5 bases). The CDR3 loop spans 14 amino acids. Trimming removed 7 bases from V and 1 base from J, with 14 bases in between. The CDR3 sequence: CASTLQGRSYEQYF. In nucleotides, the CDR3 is TGTGCCAGCACCCTCCAGGGCAGGTCCTACGAGCAGTACTTC.

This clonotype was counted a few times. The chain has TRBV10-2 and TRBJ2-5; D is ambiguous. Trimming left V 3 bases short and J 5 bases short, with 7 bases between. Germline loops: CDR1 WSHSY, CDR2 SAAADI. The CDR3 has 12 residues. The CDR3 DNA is TGCGCCAGCAGTGATTGGACCGAGACCCAGTACTTC. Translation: CASSDWTETQYF.

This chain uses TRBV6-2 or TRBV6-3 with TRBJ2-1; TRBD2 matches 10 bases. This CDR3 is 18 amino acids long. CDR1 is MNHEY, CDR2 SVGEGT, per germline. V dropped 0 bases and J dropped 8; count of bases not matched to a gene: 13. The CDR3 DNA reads TGTGCCAGCAGTTACTCTAGGACTAGCGGAACACCGCAGGATGAGCAGTTCTTC. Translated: CASSYSRTSGTPQDEQFF.

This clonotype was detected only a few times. CDR3 coding DNA: TGTGCCATCAGTGGGGGACAGGGGAGCTACAATGAGCAGTTCTTC. The encoded protein is CAISGGQGSYNEQFF. This chain links TRBV10-3 with TRBJ2-1; 10 bases align to TRBD1. The germline gives CDR1 ENHRY, CDR2 SYGVKD. This CDR3 is built from 15 residues. V was pared by 4 bases and J by 3 bases, with 3 bases of the junction left unmatched.